The next 11 T cell receptor beta chains were all read from a single sample in a study of blood T cell repertoires in COVID-19 (dated by TCRdb to between 2020 and 2021). The library was made by the immunoSEQ multiplex PCR assay. The immuneACCESS repertoire file appears here via TCRdb, limited to in-frame rearrangements. These files lack a portion of the clones; in checked studies, under half of the deficit traces to unresolved V genes, and the cause of the others is not known. The sample data list a few hundred thousand clones, and about 87% of these were observed just once. The top ten clones comprise roughly 2.5% of the sample. Sequencing was performed on peripheral blood. These receptors were obtained from a woman in her 50s with acute or convalescent COVID-19.

Notes on this clone: A much larger clone is a single base away; this may be a read error. Other DNA variants within this sample encode the same CDR3. The chain links TRBV6-2 or TRBV6-3 to TRBJ1-4, with TRBD1 as a possible D gene (6 bases). Between the trimmed V and J ends, which lost 2 bases and 10 bases, there was a span of 14 bases. Germline values: CDR1 MNHEY, CDR2 SVGEGT. This CDR3 is 14 amino acids long. The CDR3 sequence is CASSYPQGKGKLFF. Here the CDR3 DNA reads TGTGCCAGCAGTTACCCGCAGGGGAAGGGAAAACTGTTTTTT.

This chain joins TRBV21-1 and TRBJ1-5; TRBD1 is taken as the D call from the table, unchecked against the DNA. TRBV21-1 is shown as a pseudogene. This CDR3 contains 16 residues. The CDR3 protein is CASSKGVGVCYQPQHF. The CDR3 region has the DNA TGTGCCAGCAGCAAAGGTGTAGGGGTTTGCTATCAGCCCCAGCATTTT.

The chain joins TRBV19 to TRBJ2-7, with TRBD2 as a possible D gene (6 bases). The CDR3 covers 14 residues. Between the trimmed V and J ends, which lost 2 bases and 7 bases, there was a span of 15 bases. CDR1 and CDR2 (germline): LNHDA, SQIVND (reference sequence). This CDR3 reads CASSISSGSGEQYF. The CDR3 DNA is TGTGCCAGTAGTATATCCAGCGGGTCTGGGGAGCAGTACTTC.

The chain carries TRBV5-1 and TRBJ2-7; 11 bases agree with TRBD2. Germline V gene sequence: CDR1 SGHRS, CDR2 YFSETQ. The CDR3 sequence is 15 residues long. V was pared by 5 bases and J by 2 bases, with 6 bases of the junction left unmatched. CDR3 DNA sequence: TGCGCCAGCAGGTCGGGACTAGCGGCCCCCTACGAGCAGTACTTC. Amino acid sequence: CASRSGLAAPYEQYF.

This sequence joins TRBV5-6 and TRBJ2-5, with TRBD1 as a possible D gene (5 bases). V lost 4 bases to trimming and J lost 3 bases, with 16 bases between them. This CDR3 is built from 15 residues. Germline V CDR1 and CDR2: SGHDT, YYEEEE. This chain's CDR3 is CASSQLLRGKETQYF. The DNA of the CDR3 is TGTGCCAGCAGCCAACTACTAAGGGGAAAAGAGACCCAGTACTTC. The full variable domain, its missing parts supplied by reference TRBV5-6 and TRBJ2-5, is DAGVTQSPTHLIKTRGQQVTLRCSPKSGHDTVSWYQQALGQGPQFIFQYYEEEERQRGNFPDRFSGHQFPNYSSELNVNALLLGDSALYLCASSQLLRGKETQYFGPGTRLLVL.

The genes are TRBV20-1 and TRBJ2-1, with TRBD2 matching over 10 bases. V lost 4 bases to trimming and J lost 4 bases; unmatched junction nucleotides: 7. The germline V gene encodes CDR1 DFQATT and CDR2 SNEGSKA (reference sequence). The CDR3 totals 15 residues. CDR3 residues: CSATEREGRYNEQFF. The CDR3 DNA is TGCAGTGCTACTGAGCGGGAGGGCCGTTACAATGAGCAGTTCTTC.

V is TRBV3-1 (or the pseudogene TRBV3-2) and J is TRBJ2-2; a weak D match, TRBD1 (5 bases). V lost 0 bases and J lost 6, with 11 bases in between. Germline V gene data show CDR1 as LGHDT and CDR2 as YNNKEL (reference sequence). This CDR3 contains 15 residues. CDR3 DNA: TGTGCCAGCAGCCAAGACAGGGTGTTTGCCGGGGAGCTGTTTTTT. Encoded protein: CASSQDRVFAGELFF.

This clone was observed a handful of times. This chain joins TRBV9 and TRBJ2-7, with TRBD1 identical over 7 bases. Germline-derived CDR1 and CDR2 are SGDLS and YYNGEE. The V and J ends lost 0 bases and 7 bases, in that order; junction bases with no gene match: 10. The CDR3 consists of 15 residues. CDR3 sequence reads: CASSVEGQSMGEQYF. The CDR3 coding sequence is TGTGCCAGCAGCGTAGAGGGACAGTCTATGGGGGAGCAGTACTTC.

This chain uses TRBV18 with TRBJ2-2; D call uncertain. CDR1 is KGHSH and CDR2 is LQKENI in the germline V gene. The CDR3 loop spans 13 amino acids. V was trimmed by 3 bases and J by 4 bases, leaving 6 bases between them. CDR3 protein: CASSPAGTGELFF. CDR3 sequence (DNA): TGTGCCAGCTCACCCGCCGGCACCGGGGAGCTGTTTTTT. Full variable domain (missing parts from reference TRBV18 and TRBJ2-2): NAGVMQNPRHLVRRRGQEARLRCSPMKGHSHVYWYRQLPEEGLKFMVYLQKENIIDESGMPKERFSAEFPKEGPSILRIQQVVRGDSAAYFCASSPAGTGELFFGEGSRLTVL.

The rearrangement links TRBV4-3 to TRBJ2-7; 9 positions agree with TRBD2. V lost 1 base and J lost 2; bases outside the gene matches: 3. This CDR3 is built from 15 residues. CDR1 is LGHNA and CDR2 is YSLEER in the germline V gene. The CDR3 bases are TGCGCCAGCAGCCAAGGGGTAGCGGGGGCCTACGAGCAGTACTTC. Protein product: CASSQGVAGAYEQYF.

The chain recombines TRBV19 with TRBJ1-6, with 9 positions matching TRBD1. The CDR3 loop spans 18 amino acids. The germline V gene has CDR1 LNHDA and CDR2 SQIVND (reference sequence). V dropped 9 bases and J dropped 5; count of bases not matched to a gene: 17. The CDR3, as DNA: TGTGCCAGACGCCCCGGGGACAGGGTTAAGGGAAATAATTCACCCCTCCACTTT. Amino acid sequence: CARRPGDRVKGNNSPLHF.